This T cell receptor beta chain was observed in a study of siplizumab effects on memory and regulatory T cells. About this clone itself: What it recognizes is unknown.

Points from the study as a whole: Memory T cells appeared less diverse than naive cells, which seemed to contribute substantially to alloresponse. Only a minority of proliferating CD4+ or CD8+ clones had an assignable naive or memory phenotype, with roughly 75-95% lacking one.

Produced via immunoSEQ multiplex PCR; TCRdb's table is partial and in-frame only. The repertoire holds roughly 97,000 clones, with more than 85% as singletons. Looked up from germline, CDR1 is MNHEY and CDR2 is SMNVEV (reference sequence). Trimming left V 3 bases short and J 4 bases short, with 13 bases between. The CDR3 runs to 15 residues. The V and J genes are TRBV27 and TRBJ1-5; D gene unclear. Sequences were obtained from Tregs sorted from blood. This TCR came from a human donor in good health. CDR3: CASSFGDIVNQPQHF. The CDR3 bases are TGTGCCAGCAGTTTCGGAGACATAGTGAATCAGCCCCAGCATTTT.